These 15 T cell receptor beta chains were sequenced from one sample in a study of CD8 T cells in Susac syndrome. An amount of RNA that ranged from roughly 0.5 to 1 ug was reverse transcribed with random hexamers. TCRdb recomputed calls from the immunoSEQ multiplex PCR reads with MiXCR, one row per CDR3 protein. The sample contains about 200,000 distinct CDR3 sequences, 85% to 95% of which appear only once. The sample comprised CD4+ T cells from PBMCs. These receptor sequences come from a human donor in good health.

V and J are TRBV7-6 and TRBJ1-5, with a tentative D call TRBD1 (5 bases). Germline CDR1 SGHVS, CDR2 FNYEAQ. V was clipped by 5 bases and J by 3 bases, with 17 bases between them. The CDR3 is 16 amino acids. This CDR3 reads CASSAKVGVSNQPQHF. CDR3 nucleotides: TGTGCCAGCAGCGCAAAGGTAGGGGTGTCCAATCAGCCCCAGCATTTT.

This chain joins TRBV25-1 and TRBJ2-3; D not certain. Per the germline V gene, CDR1 is MGHDK and CDR2 is SYGVNS. The length of the CDR3 is 13 residues. V gave up 6 bases and J gave up 1 base, with 8 bases separating them. The CDR3 spells CASRKKRTDTQYF. The CDR3 DNA reads TGTGCCAGCAGGAAAAAACGCACAGATACGCAGTATTTT.

CDR3 in DNA: TGCGCCAGCAGCACGGACGGTGCCTCTGGGGCCAACGTCCTGACTTTC. This translates into CASSTDGASGANVLTF. This chain joins TRBV5-1 and TRBJ2-6, with D hard to call. V was cut by 4 bases and J by 0 bases, with 11 bases left in between. There are 16 residues in the CDR3. Germline V lookup: CDR1 SGHRS, CDR2 YFSETQ.

This chain links TRBV29-1 with TRBJ2-3; D uncertain. This CDR3 spans 13 amino acids. V lost 2 bases to trimming and J lost 0 bases, with 6 bases between them. Germline lookup yields CDR1 SQVTM and CDR2 ANQGSEA. CDR3 amino acids: CSVEQDSTDTQYF. The DNA of the CDR3 is TGCAGCGTTGAACAGGACAGCACAGATACGCAGTATTTT.

The chain recombines TRBV4-1 with TRBJ1-4; D possibly corresponds to TRBD1 (5 bases). V gave up 4 bases and J gave up 0 bases, with 15 bases separating them. The germline gives CDR1 MGHRA, CDR2 YSYEKL. CDR3 size: 17 residues. The CDR3 region is CASSRRQSYATNEKLFF. CDR3 DNA: TGCGCCAGCAGCCGACGACAGTCGTACGCAACTAATGAAAAACTGTTTTTT.

The chain links TRBV20-1 to TRBJ1-2, with 11 bases aligning to TRBD1. The germline V gene encodes CDR1 DFQATT and CDR2 SNEGSKA (reference sequence). V lost 2 bases to trimming and J lost 7 bases; unmatched junction nucleotides: 9. CDR3 length equals 15 residues. CDR3 region: CSARPGTGGPPGYTF. The CDR3 region has the DNA TGCAGTGCTAGACCTGGGACAGGGGGACCACCTGGCTACACCTTC.

The chain is built from TRBV2 and TRBJ2-7, with D hard to call. V was cut by 4 bases and J by 9 bases, with 10 bases left in between. Germline CDR1 SNHLY, CDR2 FYNNEI. The CDR3 spans 11 residues. The CDR3 reads CASSVGLGQYF. CDR3 sequence (DNA): TGTGCCAGCAGTGTAGGCCTCGGGCAGTACTTC.

V is TRBV7-9 and J is TRBJ1-1, with 7 positions matching TRBD1. Trimming at V came to 5 bases and at J to 1 base, leaving 10 bases not matched to a gene. The CDR3 covers 16 residues. Germline V gives CDR1 SEHNR, CDR2 FQNEAQ (reference sequence). In DNA form, the CDR3 reads TGTGCCAGCAGCATCACTTACAGGGGAGGGAACACTGAAGCTTTCTTT. As protein: CASSITYRGGNTEAFF.

As to this clonotype: At one boundary the junction diverges from the germline segment, which might be a read error. The chain combines TRBV12-3 or TRBV12-4 with TRBJ2-4, with D perhaps matching TRBD2 (6 bases). The CDR3 runs 12 residues. The CDR3 DNA reads as TGTGCCAGCAGCCCAACTGGGGACTTTAAGGACTTC. Translation gives CASSPTGDFKDF.

In nucleotides, the CDR3 is TGTGCCAGCAGCACCGACGGTTCACCCCTCCACTTT. Its translation is CASSTDGSPLHF. The gene calls are TRBV13 and TRBJ1-6; D unclear. The CDR3 runs to 12 residues. Germline CDR1 is PRHDT and CDR2 is FYEKMQ (reference sequence). Trimming removed 5 bases at V and 9 bases at J, with 8 bases between.

This CDR3 is CASSQEGRDGGGYEQYF. CDR3 DNA: TGTGCCAGCAGCCAAGAAGGGCGCGATGGAGGGGGCTACGAGCAGTACTTC. The chain has TRBV3-1 and TRBJ2-7; D possibly matches TRBD1 or TRBD2 (6 bases each). CDR1 and CDR2 from the germline V gene are LGHDT and YNNKEL (reference sequence). V was pared by 0 bases and J by 3 bases, with 18 bases between. The CDR3 covers 17 residues.

For the CDR3, the DNA is TGTGCCAGCTCACCCCCGACAGCGACCAGTTACAATGAGCAGTTCTTC. This encodes CASSPPTATSYNEQFF. V and J are TRBV18 and TRBJ2-1; D may be TRBD1 (5 bases). CDR3 size: 16 residues. CDR1 is KGHSH, CDR2 LQKENI, per germline. The V end lost 3 bases, the J end lost 4 bases, and 16 bases lay between the germline ends.

The chain couples TRBV4-1 to TRBJ2-1; TRBD2 matches 11 bases. Germline assignment: CDR1 MGHRA and CDR2 YSYEKL. V was clipped by 5 bases and J by 0 bases; unmatched bases: 9. The CDR3 is 18 residues long. This chain's CDR3 is CASSAQPTSGSSYNEQFF. CDR3 coding DNA: TGCGCCAGCAGCGCCCAACCCACTAGCGGGAGCTCCTACAATGAGCAGTTCTTC.

J is TRBJ1-1 and V is TRBV29-1, with D perhaps matching TRBD1 (5 bases). Trimming stripped 7 bases from V and 3 bases from J, with 12 bases between. The CDR3 is made up of 12 amino acids. The germline V gene has CDR1 SQVTM and CDR2 ANQGSEA. Written as DNA, the CDR3 is TGCAGCGGATCCAGGGCCGACACTGAAGCTTTCTTT. Protein product: CSGSRADTEAFF.

The chain has TRBV5-6 and TRBJ2-3, with D maybe TRBD2 (6 bases). Trimming took off 5 bases at V and 7 bases at J, with 11 bases between the two ends. CDR3 length: 12 amino acids. CDR1 and CDR2 (germline): SGHDT, YYEEEE. The CDR3 region is CASRRDSNTQYF. The DNA of the CDR3 is TGTGCCAGCAGGAGGGACTCAAATACGCAGTATTTT.